This T cell receptor beta chain was sequenced during a study of blood T cell repertoires in COVID-19. Turning to the study itself: Specimens from acute and convalescent COVID-19 originated in the United States, Italy and Spain. T cells, B-cell-depleted T cells, or PBMCs provided the cDNA or gDNA that served as material.

The assay was immunoSEQ multiplex PCR, and TCRdb's table has in-frame clones only and misses some. The sample consists of over 90,000 clones, 75% to 95% of them appearing once. CDR1 is SGDLS and CDR2 is YYNGEE in the germline V gene. The CDR3 spans 16 residues. The J segment lost 8 bases and the V segment lost 1 base, leaving 11 bases of the junction unmatched. This clonotype was obtained from a man aged 18-30 years with acute or convalescent COVID-19. This chain links TRBV9 with TRBJ1-2, with 10 bases aligning to TRBD1. Sequences were obtained from peripheral blood. The CDR3 loop reads CASSVSSGQGLKGYTF. CDR3 nucleotides: TGTGCCAGCAGCGTATCGTCGGGACAGGGGTTAAAGGGCTACACCTTC.